This is a list of T cell receptor beta chains from one sample in a study of T cells in Graves' hyperthyroidism and ophthalmopathy. TCRdb called the multiplex PCR reads again in MiXCR, with one record for every CDR3 protein. The repertoire includes around 700,000 distinct CDR3 sequences, around 20% of them detected once, and 15% to 20% sits in the top ten. Sequencing input: blood. Receptors originate from a woman between 45 and 60 years old with Graves' hyperthyroidism that later progressed to Graves' ophthalmopathy. The CDR3 runs from the conserved cysteine through the conserved F or W. A D gene is named only where the DNA matches it firmly. Size is stated for part of the rows, as once, few or many counts, or as a class when the clone is expanded.

TRBD1	many	TRBV20-1	TRBJ2-7	TGCAGTGCTAGAGATCTTACAGGACAGGGGGTTTACGAGCAGTACTTC	CSARDLTGQGVYEQYF
TRBD2	NA	TRBV9	TRBJ2-2	TGTGCCAGCAGCCCGAGCGGGGGGGCCATCGCGAACACCGGGGAGCTGTTTTTT	CASSPSGGAIANTGELFF
TRBD1	many	TRBV13	TRBJ2-7	TGTGCCAGCAGCTTAGCCCGGGACAGGCTATACGAGCAGTACTTC	CASSLARDRLYEQYF
NA	NA	TRBV12-3/TRBV12-4	TRBJ1-3	TGTGCCAGCAGTTTCAATCCGGGACGAGGAGGTGGAAACACCATATATTTT	CASSFNPGRGGGNTIYF
NA	NA	TRBV19	TRBJ1-1	TGTGCCAGTAGTTCCGAGACAGGCGTAGGGGCATCAGCTTTCTTT	CASSSETGVGASAFF
NA	few	TRBV20-1	TRBJ2-5	TGCAGTGCTATACCAACCTCACGGCAGGGCCGCCAAGAGACCCAGTACTTC	CSAIPTSRQGRQETQYF
NA	few	TRBV30	TRBJ1-2	TGTGCCTGGGGGTCCTACTATGGCTACACCTTC	CAWGSYYGYTF
NA	NA	TRBV27	TRBJ1-2	TGTGCCAGCAGTTTATATGGGCCCCTCTATGGCTACACCTTC	CASSLYGPLYGYTF
TRBD2	NA	TRBV7-3	TRBJ2-1	TGTGCCAGCAGCTTAATAGCGGGGGGCCACAGTGAGCAGTTCTTC	CASSLIAGGHSEQFF
NA	many	TRBV11-2	TRBJ1-5	TGTGCCAGCAGCTTAGATTCGGGGGGAGCAGGGCAGCCCCAGCATTTT	CASSLDSGGAGQPQHF
NA	once	TRBV11-3	TRBJ2-1	TGTGCCAGCAGCTCCGGGGGTCTCTCCTACAATGAGCAGTTCTTC	CASSSGGLSYNEQFF
TRBD1	NA	TRBV6-1	TRBJ2-2	TGTGCCAGCAGAGGACAGGGGGACACCGGGGAGCCGTTTTTT	CASRGQGDTGEPFF
TRBD1	few	TRBV9	TRBJ1-5	TGTGCCAGCAGCGTAGTTCCCCGCGGGACAGGGGGGGCTTATAGCAATCAGCCCCAGCATTTT	CASSVVPRGTGGAYSNQPQHF
TRBD1	few	TRBV6-2/TRBV6-3	TRBJ2-3	TGTGCCAGCAATCGACAGGGTCCAGATACGCAGTATTTT	CASNRQGPDTQYF
TRBD1	many	TRBV29-1	TRBJ1-4	TGCAGCGCAAGGACAGGGTTAGGTGAAAAACTGTTTTTT	CSARTGLGEKLFF
NA	few	TRBV20-1	TRBJ2-3	TGCAGTGCTCCAGATGGACCCCGCACAGATACGCAGTATTTT	CSAPDGPRTDTQYF
TRBD1	NA	TRBV7-3	TRBJ2-5	TGTGCCAGCAGCGCAAAGACGGGACAGGGAGGAGAGACCCAGTACTTC	CASSAKTGQGGETQYF
TRBD1	many	TRBV5-1	TRBJ2-1	TGCGCCAGCAGCTGGACAACGACCGGGACAGGGAGGGGTGAGCAGTTCTTC	CASSWTTTGTGRGEQFF
NA	NA	TRBV6-2/TRBV6-3	TRBJ2-1	TGTGCCAGCAATCCCATGTCGGAGCTGAGCTCCTACAATGAGCAGTTCTTC	CASNPMSELSSYNEQFF
TRBD1	many	TRBV20-1	TRBJ2-3	TGCAGTGCTAGGGACAGGGGGTTAACAGATACGCAGTATTTT	CSARDRGLTDTQYF
NA	few	TRBV11-1	TRBJ1-6	TGTGCCAGCAGCTTAGGGGAGAGGGCCGCATATAATTCACCCCTCCACTTT	CASSLGERAAYNSPLHF
NA	few	TRBV7-2	TRBJ1-5	TGTGCCAGCAGCCCCATCTGGGGGAGCAATCAGCCCCAGCATTTT	CASSPIWGSNQPQHF
TRBD1	NA	TRBV7-2	TRBJ2-1	TGTGCCAGCAGCTTGGCCAGGGGGAGCTCCTACAATGAGCAGTTCTTC	CASSLARGSSYNEQFF